The next 26 T cell receptor beta chains were all read from a single sample in a study of T cells in Graves' hyperthyroidism and ophthalmopathy. It was RNA transcripts that yielded the amplified TCR beta CDR3 regions. The TCR CDR3 was amplified in a first-round RT-PCR using the HTBI primer set. TCRdb itself ran the multiplex PCR reads through MiXCR, one entry per CDR3 protein. Among roughly 700,000 distinct CDR3 sequences listed, roughly 17% were seen once. Specimen: blood. The source of these receptors is a man aged 45-65 years with Graves' hyperthyroidism.

This clonotype showed up just a few times. V and J are TRBV7-8 and TRBJ1-1; D perhaps matches TRBD1 (6 bases). The CDR3 sequence is 15 residues long. V was shortened by 1 base and J by 2 bases, with 11 bases between the two germline ends. Looked up from germline, CDR1 is SGHVS and CDR2 is FQNEAQ. The DNA for the CDR3 is TGTGCCAGCAGCTTAGGGACGGGGGCTAACACTGAAGCTTTCTTT. Translated: CASSLGTGANTEAFF.

Comment on this clonotype: A much larger clone differs from this one at a single base, so this may be a read error. Without the conserved terminal phenylalanine or tryptophan, this CDR3 likely stems from a read error. V usage is TRBV2 and J usage is TRBJ2-2, with 14 bases that match TRBD2. The CDR3 has 17 residues. The V segment lost 5 bases and the J segment 4 bases; nucleotides outside the gene matches: 6. Germline V gene data show CDR1 as SNHLY and CDR2 as FYNNEI. This chain's CDR3 is CASSLGTSGSGTGELFS. The CDR3 DNA is TGTGCCAGCAGTCTTGGGACTAGCGGGAGTGGCACCGGGGAGCTGTTTTCT.

At least ten counts were recorded for this clonotype. J is TRBJ1-5 and V is TRBV27; D is undetermined. The CDR3 spans 15 residues. V was trimmed by 2 bases and J by 2 bases, leaving 10 bases between them. The germline V gene encodes CDR1 MNHEY and CDR2 SMNVEV (reference sequence). The CDR3 sequence: CASSLGPTGNQPQHF. The CDR3 nucleotides are TGTGCCAGCAGTTTAGGTCCAACGGGCAATCAGCCCCAGCATTTT.

This clonotype was recorded many times. The chain combines TRBV11-2 with TRBJ2-3; 8 bases map to TRBD2. The trim removed 2 bases at V and 3 bases at J, leaving 7 bases unmatched. The germline CDR1 and CDR2 sequences are SGHAT and FQNNGV. The CDR3 spans 16 residues. This chain's CDR3 is CASSLNPSGRTDTQYF. Written as DNA, the CDR3 is TGTGCCAGCAGCTTAAACCCCAGCGGGAGAACAGATACGCAGTATTTT.

The sample holds many counts of this clonotype. The chain is built from TRBV28 and TRBJ1-1; no firm D call. The V end was cut by 3 bases, the J end by 1 base, with 12 bases between. There are 15 residues in the CDR3. CDR1 MDHEN and CDR2 SYDVKM come from the germline V gene. CDR3 nucleotide sequence: TGTGCCAGCAGTTTGGGTCCGGCGGCGAACACTGAAGCTTTCTTT. Protein sequence: CASSLGPAANTEAFF.

The chain carries TRBV7-9 and TRBJ2-7; D may be TRBD2 (5 bases). The CDR3 spans 13 residues. Trimming removed 6 bases at V and 1 base at J, with 10 bases between. Germline CDR1 is SEHNR and CDR2 is FQNEAQ (reference sequence). In DNA form, the CDR3 reads TGTGCCAGCAGGGGGAGTTGGTCCTACGAGCAGTACTTC. It codes for CASRGSWSYEQYF. Full variable domain (rest looked up from reference TRBV7-9 and TRBJ2-7): DTGVSQNPRHKITKRGQNVTFRCDPISEHNRLYWYRQTLGQGPEFLTYFQNEAQLEKSRLLSDRFSAERPKGSFSTLEIQRTEQGDSAMYLCASRGSWSYEQYFGPGTRLTVT.

This clonotype has only a few counts. The chain employs TRBV9 and TRBJ2-3; D gene uncertain. Per germline, CDR1 SGDLS and CDR2 YYNGEE. Trimming took off 1 base at V and 3 bases at J, with 24 bases between the two ends. The CDR3 consists of 19 residues. The CDR3 nucleotides read TGTGCCAGCAGCGTATCCTTGGTGGAAGGCAACTCCATTACAGATACGCAGTATTTT. It is translated as CASSVSLVEGNSITDTQYF.

The gene calls are TRBV4-1 and TRBJ1-1; 9 positions agree with TRBD1. The CDR3 is 16 residues long. Germline assignment: CDR1 MGHRA and CDR2 YSYEKL. V gave up 4 bases and J gave up 1 base; unmatched junction bases: 7. This CDR3 reads CASSPLDRGPNTEAFF. The CDR3 DNA sequence: TGCGCCAGCAGCCCTTTGGACAGGGGACCGAACACTGAAGCTTTCTTT.

CDR3 in amino acids: CASRGTPTYEQYF. In DNA form, the CDR3 reads TGTGCCAGCAGGGGGACTCCCACCTACGAGCAGTACTTC. This chain connects TRBV6-1 to TRBJ2-7, with D perhaps TRBD2 (6 bases). The germline V gene encodes CDR1 MNHNS and CDR2 SASEGT. The CDR3 has 13 residues. The V and J ends lost 6 bases and 2 bases respectively, with 11 bases between them.

This clonotype has a count of ten or more. CDR3 loop: CASSYRQALNTEAFF. The CDR3 DNA reads TGTGCCAGCAGCTATAGACAGGCCCTGAACACTGAAGCTTTCTTT. This chain links TRBV11-1 with TRBJ1-1, with D perhaps matching TRBD1 (6 bases). The CDR3 is made up of 15 amino acids. CDR1 SGHAT and CDR2 FQDESV come from the germline V gene (reference sequence). V lost 4 bases, J lost 0 bases, and 12 bases lay in between. The full variable domain, in which reference TRBV11-1 and TRBJ1-1 provide the parts outside the CDR3, is EAEVAQSPRYKITEKSQAVAFWCDPISGHATLYWYRQILGQGPELLVQFQDESVVDDSQLPKDRFSAERLKGVDSTLKIQPAELGDSAMYLCASSYRQALNTEAFFGQGTRLTVV.

In nucleotides, the CDR3 is TGCAGCGTTGAACGAACTAGGAACACTGAAGCTTTCTTT. Its protein product is CSVERTRNTEAFF. The chain uses TRBV29-1 and TRBJ1-1, with D unclear. The CDR3 consists of 13 residues. V dropped 2 bases and J dropped 1 base, with 8 bases sitting between them. Germline V gene sequence: CDR1 SQVTM, CDR2 ANQGSEA.

Ten or more counts support this clonotype. V and J are TRBV2 and TRBJ1-2, with TRBD1 identical over 8 bases. Germline V CDR1 and CDR2: SNHLY, FYNNEI. The CDR3 has 13 amino acids. V lost 7 bases and J lost 7; bases outside the gene matches: 8. This CDR3 is CASTLGQVLGYTF. CDR3 coding DNA: TGTGCCAGCACCTTGGGACAGGTACTTGGCTACACCTTC.

The CDR3 is CASSQDRNTIYF. CDR3 DNA: TGTGCCAGCAGCCAAGATCGAAACACCATATATTTT. The rearrangement links TRBV3-1 to TRBJ1-3; unclear D gene. CDR1 is LGHDT and CDR2 is YNNKEL in the germline V gene (reference sequence). The CDR3 runs to 12 residues. V lost 0 bases and J lost 5, with 2 bases in between.

This clonotype was counted many times. This chain uses TRBV7-9 with TRBJ2-1, with D perhaps matching TRBD2 (5 bases). The CDR3 covers 17 residues. The V gene's germline CDR1 is SEHNR and CDR2 FQNEAQ (reference sequence). Trimming took 4 bases from V and 3 from J, leaving 19 bases between them. The CDR3 nucleotides read TGTGCCAGCAGCTCCCCACTCCGCGGGCCTAGCTACAATGAGCAGTTCTTC. It specifies CASSSPLRGPSYNEQFF. Full variable domain (remainder filled in from reference TRBV7-9 and TRBJ2-1): DTGVSQNPRHKITKRGQNVTFRCDPISEHNRLYWYRQTLGQGPEFLTYFQNEAQLEKSRLLSDRFSAERPKGSFSTLEIQRTEQGDSAMYLCASSSPLRGPSYNEQFFGPGTRLTVL.

This clonotype appeared many times. The CDR3 DNA reads as TGTGCCAGCAGCCCGTGGAGGAGCGGGAGGGCCGTTAGCAATGAGCAGTTCTTC. This encodes CASSPWRSGRAVSNEQFF. This chain links TRBV11-2 with TRBJ2-1, with 10 bases fitting TRBD2. This CDR3 contains 18 residues. V trimming: 5 bases; J trimming: 6 bases; junction bases outside the gene matches: 16. Germline CDR1 and CDR2: SGHAT and FQNNGV.

V is TRBV18 and J is TRBJ2-1; D might be TRBD2 (5 bases). This CDR3 comprises 12 residues. V was shortened by 4 bases and J by 8 bases, with 9 bases between the two germline ends. Germline CDR1 is KGHSH and CDR2 is LQKENI. CDR3 region: CASSRGNDEQFF. Here the CDR3 DNA reads TGTGCCAGCTCACGAGGGAACGATGAGCAGTTCTTC.

The chain has TRBV12-5 and TRBJ2-2; tentative D call: TRBD1 (6 bases). Germline V lookup: CDR1 LGHNT, CDR2 FRNRAP. This CDR3 comprises 17 residues. V lost 2 bases and J 4 bases, leaving 17 bases between the germline ends. The CDR3 is CASGLSLFRGATGELFF. The CDR3 coding sequence is TGTGCTAGTGGTTTGTCACTATTCAGGGGAGCCACCGGGGAGCTGTTTTTT.

This clonotype occurred many times. This chain connects TRBV11-2 to TRBJ2-5; D may match TRBD1 or TRBD2 (6 bases each). The V and J ends lost 1 base and 6 bases respectively, with 9 bases between them. Per germline, CDR1 SGHAT and CDR2 FQNNGV. The CDR3 totals 13 residues. CDR3 DNA: TGTGCCAGCAGCTTAGCGGGGGCGAAGACCCAGTACTTC. It yields the protein CASSLAGAKTQYF.

This clonotype was recorded at least ten times. The chain has TRBV7-9 and TRBJ2-7, with 9 bases fitting TRBD1. The CDR3 totals 14 residues. The trim removed 4 bases at V and 4 bases at J, leaving 5 bases unmatched. Germline CDR1 reads SEHNR; CDR2 reads FQNEAQ (reference sequence). CDR3 in amino acids: CASSSPGTGYEQYF. The DNA of the CDR3 is TGTGCCAGCAGCTCGCCCGGGACAGGGTACGAGCAGTACTTC.

This clonotype was observed at least ten times. The V call is TRBV28, the J call TRBJ1-6; D might be TRBD1 (5 bases). The ends were cut back, 8 bases at V and 8 bases at J, with 19 bases in the middle. Per the germline V gene, CDR1 is MDHEN and CDR2 is SYDVKM. This CDR3 has 15 amino acids. This chain's CDR3 is CASAGSGGADSPLHF. The CDR3 nucleotides read TGTGCCAGCGCTGGCTCGGGAGGGGCCGATTCACCCCTCCACTTT.

At least ten counts were recorded for this clonotype. The J gene is TRBJ2-3, the V gene TRBV2; D uncertain. The germline gives CDR1 SNHLY, CDR2 FYNNEI. The CDR3 loop spans 13 amino acids. V was trimmed by 3 bases and J by 3 bases, leaving 7 bases between them. The CDR3 region has the DNA TGTGCCAGCAGTGATCTGGCGACAGATACGCAGTATTTT. Translating gives CASSDLATDTQYF.

The genes are TRBV18 and TRBJ1-2, with D tentatively TRBD1 (5 bases). V lost 3 bases to trimming and J lost 1 base, with 9 bases between them. In germline, CDR1 is KGHSH, CDR2 LQKENI. This CDR3 is built from 14 residues. As DNA, the CDR3 is TGTGCCAGCTCACCGTCGGGGGATAACTATGGCTACACCTTC. Protein sequence: CASSPSGDNYGYTF.

This clonotype was seen at least ten times. V usage is TRBV20-1 and J usage is TRBJ2-1; 14 nucleotides agree with TRBD2. The germline V gene has CDR1 DFQATT and CDR2 SNEGSKA (reference sequence). The length of the CDR3 is 14 residues. V lost 6 bases and J lost 4; bases outside the gene matches: 2. The CDR3 nucleotides read TGCAGTGCCAGACTAGCGGGAGGGTACAATGAGCAGTTCTTC. Amino acids: CSARLAGGYNEQFF.

In this sample, this clonotype turned up a few times. V usage is TRBV5-1 and J usage is TRBJ2-1; 9 nucleotides match TRBD2. J was trimmed by 7 bases and V by 0 bases; bases with no gene match: 5. CDR3 length: 15 residues. Germline V CDR1 and CDR2: SGHRS, YFSETQ. Here the CDR3 reads CASSLGRLAVNEQFF. The CDR3 DNA is TGCGCCAGCAGCTTGGGGAGACTAGCGGTTAATGAGCAGTTCTTC.

This clonotype was counted at least ten times. This rearrangement joins TRBV10-3 to TRBJ1-6; no definite D call. Trimming removed 0 bases at V and 6 bases at J, with 6 bases between. From germline, CDR1 is ENHRY and CDR2 SYGVKD. The length of the CDR3 is 14 residues. In nucleotides, the CDR3 is TGTGCCATCAGTGAGTCCCCAGCTAATTCACCCCTCCACTTT. Amino acid sequence: CAISESPANSPLHF.

This clonotype was detected a few times. CDR3 residues: CSARGTGIRGNTEAFF. The CDR3 DNA sequence: TGCAGTGCTAGAGGGACAGGGATTCGAGGGAACACTGAAGCTTTCTTT. The chain carries TRBV20-1 and TRBJ1-1, with 8 bases lining up with TRBD1. The CDR3 loop spans 16 amino acids. V dropped 1 base and J dropped 1; count of bases not matched to a gene: 8. The V gene's germline CDR1 is DFQATT and CDR2 SNEGSKA (reference sequence).